A single sample is the source of the 5 T cell receptor beta chains below, sequenced in a study of T cell repertoires in cytomegalovirus infection. These receptors are not linked to any known antigen. TCRdb analysed the reads with MiXCR anew, one entry per CDR3 protein. The repertoire holds around 900,000 distinct CDR3 sequences, with roughly 30% as singletons. The sample here was cultured CD8+ T cells from PBMCs, taken from culture after CMV antigen stimulation. These receptors all stem from a human donor in good health (CMV status not recorded). Some clones in this sample may be carry-over from other donors' samples.

This clonotype has more than one count but fewer than ten. The chain is built from TRBV11-2 and TRBJ1-1, with unresolved D. The V end lost 2 bases, the J end lost 8 bases, and 12 bases lay between the germline ends. Germline CDR1 reads SGHAT; CDR2 reads FQNNGV. The CDR3 sequence is 13 residues long. The CDR3 protein is CASSLFIGSEAFF. The CDR3, as DNA: TGTGCCAGCAGCTTATTTATTGGGTCAGAAGCTTTCTTT.

This clonotype has only a few counts. The chain has TRBV2 and TRBJ2-3, with D unclear. V gave up 0 bases and J gave up 3 bases, with 10 bases separating them. Germline loops: CDR1 SNHLY, CDR2 FYNNEI. This CDR3 is built from 15 residues. The CDR3 spells CASSEADFPTDTQYF. In nucleotides, the CDR3 is TGTGCCAGCAGTGAAGCAGACTTCCCAACAGATACGCAGTATTTT.

The chain links TRBV12-3 or TRBV12-4 to TRBJ2-5; D gene uncertain. Deletions cut 4 bases from V and 5 bases from J, with 17 bases between. CDR3 length equals 15 residues. The CDR3 coding sequence is TGTGCCAGCAGTTCCTGGCCCCAAGGGTCGGAGACCCAGTACTTC. It specifies CASSSWPQGSETQYF.

This chain links TRBV6-6 with TRBJ2-2, with D tentatively TRBD1 (6 bases). CDR1 is MNHNY and CDR2 is SVGAGI in the germline V gene (reference sequence). V was shortened by 3 bases and J by 0 bases, with 20 bases between the two germline ends. The CDR3 has 19 residues. CDR3 loop: CASSYSTDRPDTNTGELFF. CDR3 sequence (DNA): TGTGCCAGCAGTTATTCAACCGACAGGCCGGATACGAACACCGGGGAGCTGTTTTTT.

This clonotype was counted a few times. The chain joins TRBV5-1 to TRBJ2-7; D remains unclear. This CDR3 is 16 amino acids long. Trimming removed 0 bases at V and 2 bases at J, with 15 bases between. Per the germline V gene, CDR1 is SGHRS and CDR2 is YFSETQ. The CDR3 nucleotides are TGCGCCAGCAGCTTGGCTCCGGCAGAACCTACCTACGAGCAGTACTTC. This sequence encodes CASSLAPAEPTYEQYF.